A selection of T cell receptor beta chains follows, all from one sample in a study of human T cells and chemical hapten exposure. TCRdb analysed the RACE reads with MiXCR anew, one entry per CDR3 protein. Of tens of thousands of distinct CDR3 sequences listed, roughly 6.7% are singletons. Source: whole blood, taken in connection with sensitization to the hapten diphenylcyclopropenone (DPC). Source of these receptors: a woman in her thirties with alopecia areata. Some clones in this sample may be carry-over from other donors' samples. Each CDR3 is given with its conserved first and last residue. D genes are given only for firm matches. Clone size is not always given. Where it is, it says once, few, many or a class for expanded clones.

D gene	V gene	CDR3 length	clone size	J gene	CDR3 protein	CDR3 DNA
NA	TRBV27	16	many	TRBJ2-2	CASSFWELGNTGELFF	TGTGCCAGCAGTTTTTGGGAGTTAGGGAACACCGGGGAGCTGTTTTTT
NA	TRBV7-2	14	many	TRBJ2-3	CASSLGRGTDTQYF	TGTGCCAGCAGCTTAGGGCGCGGCACAGATACGCAGTATTTT
NA	TRBV9	16	many	TRBJ1-6	CASSPQTNSYNSPLHF	TGTGCCAGCAGCCCCCAGACCAACTCCTATAATTCACCCCTCCACTTT
TRBD1	TRBV20-1	14	NA	TRBJ1-1	CSAPGQGLYTEAFF	TGCAGTGCTCCGGGACAGGGGCTATACACTGAAGCTTTCTTT
TRBD2	TRBV7-2	19	many	TRBJ2-6	CASSLVAGGPYSGANVLTF	TGTGCCAGCAGCTTAGTGGCGGGGGGCCCATACTCTGGGGCCAACGTCCTGACTTTC
NA	TRBV5-1	13	many	TRBJ2-3	CASSQGQTSTQYF	TGCGCCAGCAGCCAAGGACAGACCAGTACGCAGTATTTT
NA	TRBV7-2	15	many	TRBJ1-5	CASSLVQGGNQPQHF	TGTGCCAGCAGCTTAGTACAGGGCGGCAATCAGCCCCAGCATTTT
NA	TRBV20-1	13	many	TRBJ2-3	CSARDRHTDTQYF	TGCAGTGCTAGAGATCGACACACAGATACGCAGTATTTT
TRBD1	TRBV9	12	NA	TRBJ1-1	CASSGQGAEAFF	TGTGCCAGCAGCGGACAGGGGGCTGAAGCTTTCTTT
NA	TRBV20-1	12	many	TRBJ1-1	CSALKGSTEAFF	TGCAGTGCCCTGAAAGGGAGCACTGAAGCTTTCTTT
NA	TRBV12-3/TRBV12-4	14	many	TRBJ1-1	CASSLIGRDTEAFF	TGTGCCAGCAGTTTGATAGGACGCGACACTGAAGCTTTCTTT
TRBD1	TRBV9	15	many	TRBJ2-5	CASSPRDRVSETQYF	TGTGCCAGCAGCCCCCGGGACAGGGTTTCCGAGACCCAGTACTTC
TRBD2	TRBV5-1	15	many	TRBJ2-1	CASSLGTSVVGEQFF	TGCGCCAGCAGCTTGGGGACTAGCGTGGTTGGTGAGCAGTTCTTC
TRBD1	TRBV20-1	14	NA	TRBJ1-1	CSADRGGTNTEAFF	TGCAGTGCAGACAGGGGCGGGACGAACACTGAAGCTTTCTTT
TRBD2	TRBV5-4	12	NA	TRBJ2-5	CASSSGGETQYF	TGTGCCAGCAGCTCCGGGGGGGAGACCCAGTACTTC
TRBD2	TRBV6-1	16	many	TRBJ2-1	CASSEGLAGPLNEQFF	TGTGCCAGCAGTGAAGGACTAGCGGGGCCTTTGAATGAGCAGTTCTTC
TRBD1	TRBV12-3/TRBV12-4	14	few	TRBJ1-5	CASSPDRANQPQHF	TGTGCCAGCAGCCCGGACAGGGCAAATCAGCCCCAGCATTTT
NA	TRBV20-1	14	many	TRBJ2-7	CSAAAARSSYEQYF	TGCAGTGCGGCGGCCGCAAGGAGCTCCTACGAGCAGTACTTC
NA	TRBV5-1	15	many	TRBJ2-3	CASSSRQGGPDTQYF	TGCGCCAGCAGCTCCAGACAGGGAGGCCCAGATACGCAGTATTTT
NA	TRBV6-1	11	many	TRBJ2-3	CASSWTEGKYF	TGTGCCAGCAGTTGGACAGAGGGCAAGTATTTT
NA	TRBV20-1	15	few	TRBJ2-1	CSADRVMDRYNEQFF	TGCAGTGCTGATAGGGTTATGGACAGATACAATGAGCAGTTCTTC
NA	TRBV7-3	13	many	TRBJ1-1	CASSLSKNTEAFF	TGTGCCAGCAGCTTAAGCAAGAACACTGAAGCTTTCTTT